The 17 T cell receptor beta chains presented below share a single source sample, sequenced in a study of T-cell reconstitution after alpha-beta-depleted transplantation in children. The TCRbeta library was prepared with unique molecular identifiers. TCRdb re-analysed the PCR reads in MiXCR, keeping a single row per CDR3 protein. Among 500,000 to 750,000 distinct CDR3 sequences listed, roughly 13% were seen once. The sample consisted of PBMCs, mostly from graft donor cells, taken 360 days after TCRalphabeta/CD19-depleted stem cell transplant. These receptors all come from a male patient aged 10 to 17 who had a stem cell transplant for acute myeloid leukemia, so the T cells may come from the graft donor.

This clonotype has a handful of counts. CDR3 nucleotide sequence: TGCGCCAGCAGCTCGGGACTAGCGGGAGTCCATGAGCAGTTCTTC. This translates into CASSSGLAGVHEQFF. The V gene is TRBV5-1, the J gene TRBJ2-1, with 14 bases matching TRBD2. Trimming at V came to 3 bases and at J to 8 bases, leaving 4 bases not matched to a gene. The CDR3 spans 15 residues. Germline V gene data show CDR1 as SGHRS and CDR2 as YFSETQ.

The V and J genes are TRBV20-1 and TRBJ1-2; 10 bases line up with TRBD1. V trimming: 2 bases; J trimming: 4 bases; junction bases outside the gene matches: 10. Germline V lookup: CDR1 DFQATT, CDR2 SNEGSKA (reference sequence). The CDR3 length is 16 residues. CDR3 protein: CSARPPPGQGPYGYTF. CDR3 in DNA: TGCAGTGCTAGACCTCCCCCGGGACAGGGGCCCTATGGCTACACCTTC.

This rearrangement joins TRBV4-3 to TRBJ2-5; 11 nucleotides line up with TRBD1. Germline V lookup: CDR1 LGHNA, CDR2 YSLEER. The CDR3 sequence is 16 residues long. Trimming took 1 base from V and 5 from J; bases not matched to a gene: 6. This CDR3 is CASSQGDRGSGETQYF. Here the CDR3 DNA reads TGCGCCAGCAGCCAAGGGGACAGGGGGTCCGGGGAGACCCAGTACTTC.

This rearrangement joins TRBV20-1 to TRBJ2-7; 8 nucleotides agree with TRBD2. This CDR3 region has 15 residues. V was clipped by 0 bases and J by 1 base; unmatched bases: 5. Looked up from germline, CDR1 is DFQATT and CDR2 is SNEGSKA (reference sequence). The CDR3 nucleotides read TGCAGTGCTAGAGATGGGGCGGGAGGTTCCTACGAGCAGTACTTC. Amino acids: CSARDGAGGSYEQYF.

The chain is built from TRBV27 and TRBJ2-1; D is ambiguous. CDR1 is MNHEY and CDR2 is SMNVEV in the germline V gene (reference sequence). V shed 2 bases and J shed 6 bases, with 17 bases lying between them. The CDR3 contains 16 residues. The CDR3: CASSLTLWQVSNEQFF. Here the CDR3 DNA reads TGTGCCAGCAGTTTAACCCTTTGGCAGGTTTCCAATGAGCAGTTCTTC.

The chain combines TRBV29-1 with TRBJ2-2, with TRBD2 matching 10 bases. In germline, CDR1 is SQVTM, CDR2 ANQGSEA. Trimming took 6 bases from V and 2 from J; bases not matched to a gene: 9. CDR3 size: 16 residues. The CDR3 DNA is TGCAGCGTAGCCAACAGCGGGAGGGGTAACACCGGGGAGCTGTTTTTT. It specifies CSVANSGRGNTGELFF.

This clonotype was counted once. This chain connects TRBV6-5 to TRBJ2-3, with 12 bases lining up with TRBD2. Germline assignment: CDR1 MNHEY and CDR2 SVGAGI. CDR3 length equals 17 residues. J was trimmed by 0 bases and V by 1 base; bases with no gene match: 2. The CDR3 DNA reads TGTGCCAGCAGTTACTGGGGGACTAGCGGGAGCACAGATACGCAGTATTTT. This translates into CASSYWGTSGSTDTQYF.

The chain joins TRBV30 to TRBJ2-5; 8 bases map to TRBD1. Germline V gene data show CDR1 as GTSNPN and CDR2 as SVGIG (reference sequence). The CDR3 has 13 residues. The V gene end was trimmed by 3 bases and the J gene end by 8 bases; junction bases not matched to a gene: 8. CDR3 nucleotides: TGTGCCTGGAGCGACACGGACAGGGCAACCCAGTACTTC. This gives the protein CAWSDTDRATQYF.

This clonotype showed up many times. The chain carries TRBV10-3 and TRBJ1-3; a possible D gene is TRBD1 (5 bases). CDR3 size: 14 residues. Trimming took 7 bases from V and 2 from J, leaving 12 bases between them. Germline values: CDR1 ENHRY, CDR2 SYGVKD. The CDR3 is CAIKEGAPGNTIYF. The CDR3 coding sequence is TGTGCCATCAAGGAAGGGGCCCCTGGAAACACCATATATTTT.

A few counts support this clonotype. The V call is TRBV7-8, the J call TRBJ2-1, with 12 positions matching TRBD2. Germline-derived CDR1 and CDR2 are SGHVS and FQNEAQ. The CDR3 loop spans 17 amino acids. V lost 4 bases to trimming and J lost 0 bases; unmatched junction nucleotides: 4. The CDR3 is CASSSGTSGFSYNEQFF. CDR3 DNA sequence: TGTGCCAGCAGCTCCGGGACTAGCGGGTTCTCCTACAATGAGCAGTTCTTC.

Here the CDR3 DNA reads TGTGCCAGCAGTTACTCCGCGGGAGGGCCTCCAGGGCTGCAGTTCTTC. It specifies CASSYSAGGPPGLQFF. The chain recombines TRBV6-2 or TRBV6-3 with TRBJ2-1, with 9 bases lining up with TRBD2. J lost 12 bases, V lost 0 bases, and 12 bases had no gene match. Looked up from germline, CDR1 is MNHEY and CDR2 is SVGEGT. The CDR3 covers 16 residues.

This clonotype showed up just a few times. The chain joins TRBV7-2 to TRBJ1-2; TRBD1 agrees at 7 bases. The CDR3 is 14 amino acids. The V segment lost 4 bases and the J segment 3 bases; nucleotides outside the gene matches: 5. Germline V gene data show CDR1 as SGHTA and CDR2 as FQGNSA. Here the CDR3 reads CASSSWDRYYGYTF. CDR3 DNA sequence: TGTGCCAGCAGCTCATGGGACAGATACTATGGCTACACCTTC.

This chain joins TRBV5-1 and TRBJ2-7; 8 bases align to TRBD2. CDR3 size: 18 residues. Unmatched junction bases numbered 11, after V lost 0 bases and J lost 0 bases. Germline CDR1 SGHRS, CDR2 YFSETQ. CDR3 bases: TGCGCCAGCAGCTTGGTCCCCGGACTAGCCCGAACCTCCTACGAGCAGTACTTC. This gives the protein CASSLVPGLARTSYEQYF.

This clonotype was observed a handful of times. The chain links TRBV7-8 to TRBJ2-1; D ambiguous. V lost 5 bases, J lost 0 bases, and 14 bases lay in between. CDR3 length: 16 residues. Looked up from germline, CDR1 is SGHVS and CDR2 is FQNEAQ. The CDR3 sequence is CASSPRPGSSYNEQFF. In nucleotides, the CDR3 is TGTGCCAGCAGCCCCCGGCCCGGCAGCTCCTACAATGAGCAGTTCTTC. Based on the CDR3 plus reference TRBV7-8 and TRBJ2-1, the full variable domain is GAGVSQSPRYKVAKRGQDVALRCDPISGHVSLFWYQQALGQGPEFLTYFQNEAQLDKSGLPSDRFFAERPEGSVSTLKIQRTQQEDSAVYLCASSPRPGSSYNEQFFGPGTRLTVL.

This clonotype was found a few times. This chain links TRBV4-3 with TRBJ2-2; 13 positions agree with TRBD2. This CDR3 is 16 amino acids long. In germline, CDR1 is LGHNA, CDR2 YSLEER. V gave up 4 bases and J gave up 10 bases; unmatched junction bases: 9. The CDR3 reads CASSPILAGGPLELFF. DNA of the CDR3: TGCGCCAGCAGCCCGATACTAGCGGGAGGGCCATTGGAGCTGTTTTTT.

This clonotype appeared many times. The DNA for the CDR3 is TGTGCCACCAGCAGAGATCTAGGGGGACTAGCCAAAAACATTCAGTACTTC. It yields the protein CATSRDLGGLAKNIQYF. The V and J genes are TRBV15 and TRBJ2-4; D may match TRBD1 or TRBD2 (6 bases each). The CDR3 is 17 residues long. V was cut by 0 bases and J by 0 bases, with 12 bases left in between. From germline, CDR1 is LNHNV and CDR2 YYDKDF (reference sequence).

This clonotype has more than one count but fewer than ten. The chain uses TRBV3-1 and TRBJ2-5; no reliable D call. Trimming cost V 4 bases and J 5 bases, with 17 bases left between them. Germline loops: CDR1 LGHDT, CDR2 YNNKEL (reference sequence). This CDR3 comprises 15 residues. DNA for the CDR3: TGTGCCAGCAGCCGCCAGACCCACAGTGGTGAGACCCAGTACTTC. It yields the protein CASSRQTHSGETQYF.